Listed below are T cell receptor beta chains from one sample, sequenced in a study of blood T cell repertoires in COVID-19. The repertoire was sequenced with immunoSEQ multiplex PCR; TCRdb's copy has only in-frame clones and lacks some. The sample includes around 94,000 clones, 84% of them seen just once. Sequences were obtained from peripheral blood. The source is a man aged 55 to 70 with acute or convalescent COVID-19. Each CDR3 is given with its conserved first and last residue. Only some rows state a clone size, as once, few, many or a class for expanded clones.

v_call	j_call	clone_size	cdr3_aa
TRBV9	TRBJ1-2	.	CASSVDQGTAFYGYTF
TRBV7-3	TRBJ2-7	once	CASSPGAGPSYEQYF
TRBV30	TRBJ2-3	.	CAWSIGLAGASTDTQYF
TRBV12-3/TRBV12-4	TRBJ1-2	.	CASSPEGYGYTF
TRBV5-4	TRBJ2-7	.	CASSYGQGAYEQYF
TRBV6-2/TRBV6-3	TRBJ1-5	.	CASSLQDGRFQPQHF
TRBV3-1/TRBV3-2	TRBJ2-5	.	CASSQAGNPEGLETQYF
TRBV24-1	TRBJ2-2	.	CATSDFRQANTGELFF
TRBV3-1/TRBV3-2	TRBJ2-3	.	CASSPAGTSRDTQYF
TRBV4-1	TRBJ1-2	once	CASSQGRLRGQGAYGYTF
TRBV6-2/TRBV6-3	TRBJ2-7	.	CASSYSKTSGGYPYEQYF
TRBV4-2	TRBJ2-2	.	CASSLTTGTYNTGELFF
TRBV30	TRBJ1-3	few	CAWSLGGSGNTIYF
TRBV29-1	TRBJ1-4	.	CSVESRERKLFF
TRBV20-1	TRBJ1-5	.	CSASPRANNNQPQHF
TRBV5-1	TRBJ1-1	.	CASSWTASNTEAFF
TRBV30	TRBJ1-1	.	CAWSVAQGETEAFF
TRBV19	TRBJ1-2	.	CASSSPERGGNYGYTF
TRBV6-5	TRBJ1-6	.	CASRGTRNSPLHF
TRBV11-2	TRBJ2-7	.	CASSVDRAHEQYF
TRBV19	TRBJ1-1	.	CASGGQRLNTEAFF
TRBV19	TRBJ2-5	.	CASRSRTVQETQYF
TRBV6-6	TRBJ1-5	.	CASSYQNQPQHF
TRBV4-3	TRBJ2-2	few	CASSPGQGAYTGELFF
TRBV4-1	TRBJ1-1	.	CASSQESGGRNTEAFF
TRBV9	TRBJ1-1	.	CASSEGEGTEAFF
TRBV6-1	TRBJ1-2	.	CASSDGTDYGYTF
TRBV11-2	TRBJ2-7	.	CASSPIRRQGTYEQYF
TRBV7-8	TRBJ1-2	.	CASSVLVGTGHANYGYTF
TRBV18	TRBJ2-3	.	CASSPPLTGEDTQYF
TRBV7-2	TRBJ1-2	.	CASSYRQGDGYTF
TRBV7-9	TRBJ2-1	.	CASSLDRGLHGQFF
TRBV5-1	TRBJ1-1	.	CASSGGTGRTEAFF
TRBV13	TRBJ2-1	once	CASSQAVANSEQFF
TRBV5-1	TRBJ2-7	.	CASSSPGTGIEQYF
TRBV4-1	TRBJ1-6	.	CASSHLDNSPLHF
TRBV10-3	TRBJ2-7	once	CAISDEDRESYEQYF
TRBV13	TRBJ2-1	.	CASSETSGGDNEQFF
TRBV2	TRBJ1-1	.	CASRPGQGSLGTEAFF
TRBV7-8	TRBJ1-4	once	CASSLGVSGKSEKLFF
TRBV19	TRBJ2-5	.	CASSIKLKETQYF
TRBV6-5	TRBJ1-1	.	CASSPQVVETEAFF
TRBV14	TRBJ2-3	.	CASSELATDTQYF
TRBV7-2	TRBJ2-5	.	CASSIRGETQYF
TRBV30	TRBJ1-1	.	CAWSWGGSNTEAFF
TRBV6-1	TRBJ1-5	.	CASSEVNSNQPQHF
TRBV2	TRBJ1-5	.	CASTIRGSQPQHF